These 9 T cell receptor beta chains share one sample of origin, sequenced in a study of blood T cells in healthy people across ages. A sample-barcoded 5' primer and a J-beta primer mix were used in a second PCR of about 6 to 12 cycles. TCRdb re-called the 5' RACE reads through MiXCR, storing one row per CDR3 protein. The data show roughly 1,500,000 distinct CDR3 sequences, with about 32% seen just once and roughly 12% held by the top ten. The specimen was blood. The receptors were gathered from a woman younger than 45 in good health.

The chain links TRBV7-9 to TRBJ2-7, with a tentative D call TRBD1 (5 bases). Trimming cost V 5 bases and J 3 bases, with 20 bases left between them. The CDR3 covers 16 residues. Germline V CDR1 and CDR2: SEHNR, FQNEAQ (reference sequence). The CDR3 DNA is TGTGCCAGCAGCCCCACTGTCTTATTGGGGCGCTACGAGCAGTACTTC. This gives the protein CASSPTVLLGRYEQYF.

A note on this clonotype: At one end the junction does not follow the germline gene, possibly because of a read error. This chain uses TRBV12-3 or TRBV12-4 with TRBJ2-5; tentatively, D is TRBD2 (6 bases). CDR3 size: 15 residues. This CDR3 is CTSSFLRGGGETQYF. For the CDR3, the DNA is TGTACCAGCAGTTTCTTGCGGGGTGGGGGAGAGACCCAGTACTTC.

This chain links TRBV9 with TRBJ2-3, with 9 bases identical to TRBD2. V was clipped by 2 bases and J by 5 bases; unmatched bases: 9. The CDR3 has 16 residues. Looked up from germline, CDR1 is SGDLS and CDR2 is YYNGEE. This chain's CDR3 is CASSVAAGGIRDTQYF. The CDR3 nucleotides read TGTGCCAGCAGCGTTGCAGCGGGAGGTATACGAGATACGCAGTATTTT.

For this clonotype: One end of the junction does not line up with germline, which may come from a read error. CDR3 DNA: TGCGCCGGCAGTGATACAGGGGGCATCGACGAGCAGTACTTC. Protein: CAGSDTGGIDEQYF. The V and J genes are TRBV10-1 and TRBJ2-7; 9 nucleotides line up with TRBD1. The CDR3 has 14 residues. In germline, CDR1 is WNHNN, CDR2 SYGVQD (reference sequence).

A word on this clonotype: A much larger clone differs by one base, so this may be a read error. The J gene is TRBJ2-7, the V gene TRBV7-2; D may correspond to TRBD1 or TRBD2 (5 bases each). The germline gives CDR1 SGHTA, CDR2 FQGNSA. CDR3 length: 14 amino acids. CDR3 sequence reads: CAGSSRDPYYEQYF. The CDR3 DNA is TGTGCCGGCAGCTCCCGGGACCCCTACTACGAGCAGTACTTC.

This chain links TRBV5-4 with TRBJ2-1; D may be TRBD2 (6 bases). Germline V lookup: CDR1 SGHNT, CDR2 YYREEE (reference sequence). This CDR3 has 16 residues. Trimming removed 4 bases at V and 1 base at J, with 15 bases between. Here the CDR3 reads CASSRGSDSSYNEQFF. CDR3 DNA sequence: TGTGCCAGCAGCCGGGGGTCGGACTCTTCCTACAATGAGCAGTTCTTC. The whole variable domain, filled in from reference TRBV5-4 and TRBJ2-1, reads ETGVTQSPTHLIKTRGQQVTLRCSSQSGHNTVSWYQQALGQGPQFIFQYYREEENGRGNFPPRFSGLQFPNYSSELNVNALELDDSALYLCASSRGSDSSYNEQFFGPGTRLTVL.

This clonotype was seen repeatedly, ten times or more. The J gene is TRBJ2-5, the V gene TRBV7-2, with D possibly being TRBD2 (5 bases). The CDR3 covers 15 residues. Germline V CDR1 and CDR2: SGHTA, FQGNSA. V was clipped by 5 bases and J by 2 bases, with 15 bases between them. As DNA, the CDR3 is TGTGCCAGCAGCGTAGGACTCAAAATACAAGAGACCCAGTACTTC. Translated, it gives CASSVGLKIQETQYF. Filled out from reference TRBV7-2 and TRBJ2-5, the complete variable domain reads GAGVSQSPSNKVTEKGKDVELRCDPISGHTALYWYRQSLGQGLEFLIYFQGNSAPDKSGLPSDRFSAERTGGSVSTLTIQRTQQEDSAVYLCASSVGLKIQETQYFGPGTRLLVL.

This clonotype was seen only a few times. This chain joins TRBV14 and TRBJ1-2; no reliable D call. V was clipped by 1 base and J by 4 bases, with 16 bases between them. The germline V gene has CDR1 SGHDN and CDR2 FVKESK. The length of the CDR3 is 16 residues. The CDR3 sequence is CASSQVFGWQPYGYTF. In DNA, the CDR3 is TGTGCCAGCAGCCAAGTCTTCGGTTGGCAGCCCTATGGCTACACCTTC.

This clonotype turned up a few times. V is TRBV3-1 and J is TRBJ1-6; D is undetermined. The V gene lost 3 bases and the J gene lost 10 bases, with 10 bases spanning the gap. The CDR3 length is 13 residues. Germline CDR1 reads LGHDT; CDR2 reads YNNKEL (reference sequence). The CDR3 here is CASSQEAGSPLHF. Written as DNA, the CDR3 is TGTGCCAGCAGCCAGGAAGCTGGGTCACCCCTCCACTTT.